This is a list of T cell receptor beta chains from one sample in a study of blood T cell repertoires in COVID-19. Libraries were prepared by immunoSEQ multiplex PCR; TCRdb keeps only in-frame clonotypes and omits some of them. The data contain 100,000 to 150,000 clones, approximately 90% of them singletons. Source material: peripheral blood. These receptors came from a man aged 50-60 years with acute or convalescent COVID-19. The CDR3 runs from the conserved cysteine through the conserved F or W. Each record gives: CDR3 DNA, CDR3 protein, D gene, J gene, V gene, clone size. D genes are given only for firm matches. Rows give clone size only sometimes, using once, few, many, or a class for an expanded clone.

TGCGCCAGCAGCCAGGCTGTGGGGCTGGTGAAAGCTTTCTTT | CASSQAVGLVKAFF | - | TRBJ1-1 | TRBV4-1 | -
TGTGCCAGCAGCTTACCTCTTAGTACAGAGACCCAGTACTTC | CASSLPLSTETQYF | - | TRBJ2-5 | TRBV7-9 | -
TGTGCCAGCAGTACGCCTGTCACTGGCGAGCAGTACTTC | CASSTPVTGEQYF | - | TRBJ2-7 | TRBV6-5 | -
TGTGCCTGGAGTGCATTCAGTAGCACAGATACGCAGTATTTT | CAWSAFSSTDTQYF | - | TRBJ2-3 | TRBV30 | -
TGTGCCAGCAGTCCGGGACAGACCTACGAGCAGTACTTC | CASSPGQTYEQYF | TRBD1 | TRBJ2-7 | TRBV6-5 | -
TGTGCCAGCTCACCAGGGGGCGCGATGGGAGCTTTCTTT | CASSPGGAMGAFF | - | TRBJ1-1 | TRBV18 | -
TGCGCCAGCCGCGGAGGGCCGACGAACACCGGGGAGCTGTTTTTT | CASRGGPTNTGELFF | - | TRBJ2-2 | TRBV5-1 | -
TGTGCCAGCAGCTTGTCCGGGACAGGGACCTACGAGCAGTACTTC | CASSLSGTGTYEQYF | TRBD1 | TRBJ2-7 | TRBV7-9 | -
TGTGCCAGCAGTTTTCGTAACTATGGCTACACCTTC | CASSFRNYGYTF | - | TRBJ1-2 | TRBV28 | -
TGTGCTAGCAGCGCGCCGGACAGGGCAGAGACCCAGTACTTC | CASSAPDRAETQYF | TRBD1 | TRBJ2-5 | TRBV7-7 | few
TGTGCCAGCAGCGGGGGGACAGTGGGAAACACCATATATTTT | CASSGGTVGNTIYF | TRBD1 | TRBJ1-3 | TRBV11-2 | few
TGTGCCAGCAGCCATCACGGGACAGGGAAAGATGAAGCTTTCTTT | CASSHHGTGKDEAFF | TRBD1 | TRBJ1-1 | TRBV3-1/TRBV3-2 | -
TGTGCCAGCAGTCTAGCGGGAGGGCCCGATACGCAGTATTTT | CASSLAGGPDTQYF | TRBD2 | TRBJ2-3 | TRBV6-2/TRBV6-3 | -
TGTGCCAGCAGTTTAGCGCTGGGGGGAGCTTTCTTT | CASSLALGGAFF | - | TRBJ1-1 | TRBV12-3/TRBV12-4 | -
TGCGCCAGCAGCCTAGGGGTGTCGGGTTTGGGGTACGAGCAGTACTTC | CASSLGVSGLGYEQYF | - | TRBJ2-7 | TRBV4-1 | few
TGTGCCAGCAGCCAAGAGGCGGGGGGAAACACAGATACGCAGTATTTT | CASSQEAGGNTDTQYF | TRBD2 | TRBJ2-3 | TRBV3-1/TRBV3-2 | -
TGTGCCAGCAGTACCGACAGGAACACTGAAGCTTTCTTT | CASSTDRNTEAFF | - | TRBJ1-1 | TRBV2 | -
TGTGCCAGCAGCGGAGGGGGGGTAGGACAGCCCCAGCATTTT | CASSGGGVGQPQHF | - | TRBJ1-5 | TRBV28 | -
TGTGCCAGCAGCACTAATTATAATGAAAAACTGTTTTTT | CASSTNYNEKLFF | - | TRBJ1-4 | TRBV14 | -
TGCGCCAGCAGCCTTGGAGCCGCCTACGAGCAGTACTTC | CASSLGAAYEQYF | - | TRBJ2-7 | TRBV5-1 | -
TGTGCCAGCAGCTTGCGTGGGACTAGCGGAGATGAGCAGTTCTTC | CASSLRGTSGDEQFF | TRBD2 | TRBJ2-1 | TRBV5-5 | -
TGCGCCAGCAGCCAGACAGAGAATAATGAAAAACTGTTTTTT | CASSQTENNEKLFF | - | TRBJ1-4 | TRBV4-1 | once
TGTGCCAGCTCACTAGGGGGTGAGAACACTGAAGCTTTCTTT | CASSLGGENTEAFF | - | TRBJ1-1 | TRBV18 | -
TGTGCCACCAGCAGAGCCGCTAGCGCCCTTTACGAGCAGTACTTC | CATSRAASALYEQYF | - | TRBJ2-7 | TRBV15 | few
TGCGCCAGCAGCCCCGAGGAGGTCCATGGCTACACCTTC | CASSPEEVHGYTF | - | TRBJ1-2 | TRBV5-1 | -
TGTGCCAGCAGCCCATTGAACCTACTTAACTATGGCTACACCTTC | CASSPLNLLNYGYTF | - | TRBJ1-2 | TRBV7-9 | -
TGTGCCAGCAGCCAAGAAATGGGGGCACCATGGGATACGCAGTATTTT | CASSQEMGAPWDTQYF | - | TRBJ2-3 | TRBV3-1/TRBV3-2 | -
TGTGCCAGCAGTCCACAGGGACCGACCTACAATGAGCAGTTCTTC | CASSPQGPTYNEQFF | - | TRBJ2-1 | TRBV27 | -
TGTGCCAGCAGTTCCCACGGGCGGGATGCAAACATTCAGTACTTC | CASSSHGRDANIQYF | - | TRBJ2-4 | TRBV6-6 | -
TGTGCCAGCAGCTTCACAGAGTTCACTGAAGCTTTCTTT | CASSFTEFTEAFF | - | TRBJ1-1 | TRBV11-2 | -
TGTGCCAGCAGCCTAAGGAAGGGACACGCACAGTGGAATGGCTACACCTTC | CASSLRKGHAQWNGYTF | - | TRBJ1-2 | TRBV14 | -
TGTGCCAGCAGCTTGGAAGGGGGCAATCAGCCCCAGCATTTT | CASSLEGGNQPQHF | - | TRBJ1-5 | TRBV5-5 | -
TGTGCCAGCAGCTCGGGACAGGGGGCTCACGGCTACACCTTC | CASSSGQGAHGYTF | TRBD1 | TRBJ1-2 | TRBV7-9 | -